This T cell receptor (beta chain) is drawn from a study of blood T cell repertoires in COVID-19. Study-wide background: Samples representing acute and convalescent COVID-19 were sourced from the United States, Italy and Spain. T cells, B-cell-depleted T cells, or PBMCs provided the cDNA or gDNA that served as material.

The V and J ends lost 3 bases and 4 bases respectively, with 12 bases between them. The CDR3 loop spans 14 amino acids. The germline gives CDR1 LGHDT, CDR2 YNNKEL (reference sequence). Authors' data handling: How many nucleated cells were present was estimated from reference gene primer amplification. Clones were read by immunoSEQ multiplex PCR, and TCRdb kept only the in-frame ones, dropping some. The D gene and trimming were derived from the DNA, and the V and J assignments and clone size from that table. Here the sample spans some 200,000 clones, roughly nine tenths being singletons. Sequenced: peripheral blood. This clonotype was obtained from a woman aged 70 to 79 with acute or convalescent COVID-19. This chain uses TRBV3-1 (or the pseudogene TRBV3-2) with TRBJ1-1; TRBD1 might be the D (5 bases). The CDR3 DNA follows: TGTGCCAGCAGCCAGCGGGGGGGGATCACTGAAGCTTTCTTT. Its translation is CASSQRGGITEAFF.